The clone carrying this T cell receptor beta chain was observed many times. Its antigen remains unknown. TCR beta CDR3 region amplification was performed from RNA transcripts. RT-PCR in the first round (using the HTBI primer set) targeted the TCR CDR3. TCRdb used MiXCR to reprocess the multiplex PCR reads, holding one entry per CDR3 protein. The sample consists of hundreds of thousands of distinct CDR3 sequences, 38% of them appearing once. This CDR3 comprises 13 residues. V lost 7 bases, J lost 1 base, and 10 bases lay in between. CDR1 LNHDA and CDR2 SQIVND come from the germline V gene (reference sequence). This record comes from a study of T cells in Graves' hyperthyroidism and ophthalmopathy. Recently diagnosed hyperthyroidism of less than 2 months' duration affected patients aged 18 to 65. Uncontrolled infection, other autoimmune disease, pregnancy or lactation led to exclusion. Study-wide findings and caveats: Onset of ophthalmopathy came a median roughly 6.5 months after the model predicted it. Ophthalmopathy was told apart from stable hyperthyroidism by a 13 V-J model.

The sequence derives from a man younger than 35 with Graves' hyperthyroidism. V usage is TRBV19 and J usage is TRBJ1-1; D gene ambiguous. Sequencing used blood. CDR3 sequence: CASNEGQNTEAFF. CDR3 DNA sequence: TGTGCCAGTAATGAGGGCCAGAACACTGAAGCTTTCTTT.